This entry is about one TCR beta chain. This entry belongs to a study of blood T cell repertoires in COVID-19. On the study more broadly: Acute and convalescent COVID-19 specimens originated in the United States, Italy and Spain.

Between the trimmed V and J ends, which lost 1 base and 3 bases, there was a span of 13 bases. The CDR3 has 15 residues. Germline CDR1 and CDR2: SGHNT and YENEEA. The method was immunoSEQ multiplex PCR; TCRdb's version includes in-frame clones alone and lacks a portion of them. The sample records 360,000 or so clones, roughly 90% being singletons. This rearrangement joins TRBV11-3 to TRBJ2-7; D is perhaps TRBD1 (5 bases). The clonotype originates from a woman in her twenties or thirties who had been exposed to COVID-19. The sequenced material came from PBMCs or T cells enriched from blood (not recorded which). CDR3 DNA sequence: TGTGCCAGCAGCTTAGTCGACAGCCCCCTCTACGAGCAGTACTTC. Translating it yields CASSLVDSPLYEQYF. Full variable domain (outside the CDR3, taken from reference TRBV11-3 and TRBJ2-7): EAGVVQSPRYKIIEKKQPVAFWCNPISGHNTLYWYLQNLGQGPELLIRYENEEAVDDSQLPKDRFSAERLKGVDSTLKIQPAELGDSAVYLCASSLVDSPLYEQYFGPGTRLTVT.